The 11 T cell receptor beta chains below were found in one sample sequenced in a study of blood T cell repertoires in COVID-19. TCRdb keeps only in-frame clones here, not all; method: immunoSEQ multiplex PCR. The sample carries about 220,000 clones, 82% recorded once. What was sequenced was peripheral blood. Source of these receptors: a woman aged 80 or over with COVID-19, enrolled during active disease.

The chain links TRBV2 to TRBJ2-1; 11 bases are a match to TRBD1. J gave up 6 bases and V 7 bases, and 8 bases lay outside the gene matches. This CDR3 contains 15 residues. Per germline, CDR1 SNHLY and CDR2 FYNNEI. The CDR3 loop is CASIFTGTGGNEQFF. For the CDR3, the DNA is TGTGCCAGCATATTTACCGGGACAGGGGGCAATGAGCAGTTCTTC.

The chain joins TRBV4-2 to TRBJ1-4; D is uncertain. The germline V gene encodes CDR1 LGHNA and CDR2 YNFKEQ. V was shortened by 4 bases and J by 1 base, with 10 bases between the two germline ends. The CDR3 is 15 residues long. CDR3 in DNA: TGTGCCAGCAGCCCTTACAGCTTAACTAATGAAAAACTGTTTTTT. Amino acids: CASSPYSLTNEKLFF.

V is TRBV9 and J is TRBJ2-5; perhaps TRBD2 as D (6 bases). This CDR3 has 15 residues. Germline assignment: CDR1 SGDLS and CDR2 YYNGEE. Trimming left V 4 bases short and J 7 bases short, with 20 bases between. DNA of the CDR3: TGTGCCAGCAGCATACGGGACTCCCCTGATGGGACCCAGTACTTC. It specifies CASSIRDSPDGTQYF.

This chain connects TRBV12-5 to TRBJ1-1; 7 bases agree with TRBD1. Losses at the gene ends were 8 bases for V and 2 bases for J; bases not matched to a gene: 8. The CDR3 sequence is 14 residues long. Germline assignment: CDR1 LGHNT and CDR2 FRNRAP. The CDR3 region has the DNA TGTGCTAGTAGTCCGGGACAGCTTAACACTGAAGCTTTCTTT. Translating it yields CASSPGQLNTEAFF.

A note on this clone: The same CDR3 also results from other DNA sequences found in this sample. This chain connects TRBV5-4 to TRBJ2-5; TRBD1 matches at 8 bases. The junction had 4 bases not matched to a gene; V was cut back by 2 bases and J by 4 bases. Germline CDR1 reads SGHNT; CDR2 reads YYREEE (reference sequence). The CDR3 has 14 amino acids. The CDR3 region is CASSLDRGRETQYF. DNA of the CDR3: TGTGCCAGCAGCTTAGACAGGGGAAGAGAGACCCAGTACTTC.

This chain connects TRBV28 to TRBJ1-2; 8 bases are a match to TRBD1. CDR1 and CDR2 from the germline V gene are MDHEN and SYDVKM. With 10 bases clipped from V and 11 bases from J, the junction kept 15 bases outside the gene matches. This CDR3 has 13 residues. CDR3 sequence (DNA): TGTGCCACCTTACTAGGGGACAGGAGATCTTACACCTTC. Its protein product is CATLLGDRRSYTF.

The chain joins TRBV18 to TRBJ2-7; tentative D call: TRBD2 (5 bases). Trimming pared 3 bases from V and 4 bases from J, leaving 16 bases between. The CDR3 sequence is 15 residues long. Looked up from germline, CDR1 is KGHSH and CDR2 is LQKENI. The CDR3 reads CASSPTGIRGYEQYF. The CDR3 DNA is TGTGCCAGCTCACCGACCGGGATCCGGGGATACGAGCAGTACTTC.

V usage is TRBV2 and J usage is TRBJ1-1; TRBD1 matches 7 bases. Germline V gives CDR1 SNHLY, CDR2 FYNNEI. This CDR3 comprises 14 residues. Trimming removed 6 bases from V and 4 bases from J; junction bases left unmatched: 8. The CDR3 DNA reads as TGTGCCAGCAGCGCCGAGGGGGCTGGCACTGAAGCTTTCTTT. Its protein is CASSAEGAGTEAFF.

This sequence joins TRBV4-1 and TRBJ1-4, with D possibly being TRBD1 (5 bases). Trimming took off 3 bases at V and 3 bases at J, with 11 bases between the two ends. The CDR3 loop spans 15 amino acids. Per the germline V gene, CDR1 is MGHRA and CDR2 is YSYEKL. The CDR3 sequence: CASSQSRAPNEKLFF. The CDR3 bases are TGCGCCAGCAGCCAGTCCAGGGCTCCTAATGAAAAACTGTTTTTT.

V and J are TRBV19 and TRBJ2-2; D ambiguous. This CDR3 comprises 14 residues. Trimming stripped 2 bases from V and 6 bases from J, with 10 bases between. Germline loops: CDR1 LNHDA, CDR2 SQIVND (reference sequence). The CDR3 loop is CASSISGSAGELFF. CDR3 coding DNA: TGTGCCAGTAGTATATCGGGTTCAGCCGGGGAGCTGTTTTTT.

In this sample, this clone turned up once. CDR3 nucleotides: TGCGCCAGCAGCCAAGATGCGGCTGCTAATTCACCCCTCCACTTT. This translates into CASSQDAAANSPLHF. The chain employs TRBV4-1 and TRBJ1-6; D remains ambiguous. Trimming took 0 bases from V and 6 from J, leaving 9 bases between them. The CDR3 sequence is 15 residues long. Looked up from germline, CDR1 is MGHRA and CDR2 is YSYEKL.